These 27 T cell receptor beta chains were sequenced from one sample in a study of cytomegalovirus exposure and HLA in healthy donors (dated by TCRdb to about 2017). The library was obtained by the immunoSEQ multiplex PCR assay. The multiplex PCR relied on a mix of 60 forward primers for TCR Vbeta segments and 13 reverse primers for TCR Jbeta segments. Drawn from immuneACCESS, this table holds only the in-frame rearrangements with V and J called that TCRdb kept. Clones are partly lost; checked studies trace under half to an unresolved V gene and leave the rest unexplained. Recorded for this sample are 150,000 to 200,000 clones; roughly four fifths of them occurred a single time. The ten largest clones take up 1.7% of the sample. Sequencing was performed on PBMCs. These receptors all come from a woman aged 18-29 years in good health and CMV-seronegative.

This clone was seen only a few times. The chain recombines TRBV5-6 with TRBJ1-1; D is undetermined. The V end was cut by 0 bases, the J end by 0 bases, with 9 bases between. The CDR3 loop spans 15 amino acids. Germline V CDR1 and CDR2: SGHDT, YYEEEE. CDR3 sequence (DNA): TGTGCCAGCAGCTTGGCCGGGTCAATGAACACTGAAGCTTTCTTT. Translating gives CASSLAGSMNTEAFF.

This clone has only a few counts. This chain joins TRBV27 and TRBJ1-5; possible D gene TRBD1, 5 bases. Germline values: CDR1 MNHEY, CDR2 SMNVEV (reference sequence). CDR3 length equals 14 residues. V lost 0 bases and J lost 3, with 6 bases in between. The CDR3 region is CASSLSGDNQPQHF. CDR3 sequence (DNA): TGTGCCAGCAGTTTATCAGGGGACAATCAGCCCCAGCATTTT.

J is TRBJ1-5 and V is TRBV7-8; no firm D call. The ends were cut back, 4 bases at V and 5 bases at J, with 3 bases in the middle. CDR1 and CDR2 (germline): SGHVS, FQNEAQ. This CDR3 contains 11 residues. The CDR3 loop reads CASSSDQPQHF. The CDR3 nucleotides are TGTGCCAGCAGCTCCGATCAGCCCCAGCATTTT.

A few counts support this clone. This chain uses TRBV4-3 with TRBJ1-1; TRBD1 is a possible D gene (5 bases). CDR1 and CDR2 from the germline V gene are LGHNA and YSLEER. The V end was cut by 2 bases, the J end by 3 bases, with 10 bases between. This CDR3 is built from 14 residues. The CDR3 bases are TGCGCCAGCAGCCAATGGCAGGGCGACACTGAAGCTTTCTTT. It translates to CASSQWQGDTEAFF.

This chain joins TRBV9 and TRBJ1-6, with D unresolved. This CDR3 is 15 amino acids long. Germline CDR1 SGDLS, CDR2 YYNGEE. Trimming took off 0 bases at V and 9 bases at J, with 13 bases between the two ends. The CDR3 sequence: CASSVEGRSGSPLHF. In DNA form, the CDR3 reads TGTGCCAGCAGCGTAGAGGGTCGTAGCGGTTCACCCCTCCACTTT.

The chain couples TRBV5-4 to TRBJ2-3; 8 bases match TRBD1. CDR1 is SGHNT and CDR2 is YYREEE in the germline V gene (reference sequence). This CDR3 is 15 amino acids long. Trimming at V came to 4 bases and at J to 0 bases, leaving 4 bases not matched to a gene. Here the CDR3 DNA reads TGTGCCAGCAGCACAGGGGGTGCTAGCACAGATACGCAGTATTTT. This translates into CASSTGGASTDTQYF.

As DNA, the CDR3 is TGCGCCAGCAGCTTAATCCAAGATACGCAGTATTTT. Translated: CASSLIQDTQYF. The chain carries TRBV5-1 and TRBJ2-3; D uncertain. Germline values: CDR1 SGHRS, CDR2 YFSETQ. The V end lost 2 bases, the J end lost 5 bases, and 6 bases lay between the germline ends. This CDR3 has 12 residues.

The chain uses TRBV27 and TRBJ2-3; perhaps TRBD2 as D (5 bases). This CDR3 is 15 amino acids long. V was pared by 3 bases and J by 3 bases, with 13 bases between. Germline V lookup: CDR1 MNHEY, CDR2 SMNVEV (reference sequence). CDR3 nucleotide sequence: TGTGCCAGCAGTTTGGGTCCGGGGAAAACAGATACGCAGTATTTT. It specifies CASSLGPGKTDTQYF.

The chain is built from TRBV5-1 and TRBJ1-2; 11 bases align to TRBD1. The CDR3 loop spans 16 amino acids. Germline V lookup: CDR1 SGHRS, CDR2 YFSETQ. J gave up 2 bases and V 3 bases, and 6 bases lay outside the gene matches. CDR3: CASSSLDRGHNYGYTF. The CDR3 bases are TGCGCCAGCAGCTCCTTGGACAGGGGGCACAACTATGGCTACACCTTC.

This rearrangement joins TRBV19 to TRBJ2-2, with 10 bases aligning to TRBD2. In germline, CDR1 is LNHDA, CDR2 SQIVND (reference sequence). The CDR3 covers 17 residues. V was pared by 3 bases and J by 7 bases, with 11 bases of the junction left unmatched. The CDR3 region is CASSILAGVGFGGELFF. The DNA for the CDR3 is TGTGCCAGTAGTATTCTAGCGGGAGTAGGATTTGGCGGGGAGCTGTTTTTT. The full variable domain, its missing parts supplied by reference TRBV19 and TRBJ2-2, is DGGITQSPKYLFRKEGQNVTLSCEQNLNHDAMYWYRQDPGQGLRLIYYSQIVNDFQKGDIAEGYSVSREKKESFPLTVTSAQKNPTAFYLCASSILAGVGFGGELFFGEGSRLTVL.

The chain joins TRBV6-5 to TRBJ1-2; 7 bases agree with TRBD1. The CDR3 length is 14 residues. V gave up 5 bases and J gave up 4 bases; unmatched junction bases: 7. The germline V gene encodes CDR1 MNHEY and CDR2 SVGAGI. The CDR3 nucleotides read TGTGCCAGCAGTCACCTTGGACAGGCCTATGGCTACACCTTC. Translated, it gives CASSHLGQAYGYTF.

This sequence joins TRBV27 and TRBJ2-3; 10 bases are a match to TRBD2. The CDR3 contains 15 residues. CDR1 and CDR2 from the germline V gene are MNHEY and SMNVEV (reference sequence). Trimming at V came to 2 bases and at J to 1 base, leaving 0 bases not matched to a gene. The CDR3 sequence: CASSLGTSGTDTQYF. CDR3 nucleotide sequence: TGTGCCAGCAGTTTAGGGACTAGCGGCACAGATACGCAGTATTTT.

This clone was picked up one time. V gene TRBV29-1 combines with J gene TRBJ2-7; 9 nucleotides align to TRBD2. Germline CDR1 reads SQVTM; CDR2 reads ANQGSEA. The ends lost 6 bases at V and 3 bases at J; junction bases unmatched: 6. The CDR3 has 13 amino acids. DNA for the CDR3: TGCAGCGTCCTAGCGGGGACCAGCTACGAGCAGTACTTC. It translates to CSVLAGTSYEQYF.

This rearrangement joins TRBV11-2 to TRBJ1-1; 7 nucleotides line up with TRBD1. V lost 4 bases and J lost 4; bases outside the gene matches: 12. This CDR3 has 16 amino acids. In germline, CDR1 is SGHAT, CDR2 FQNNGV. The CDR3 spells CASSSERGQHFTEAFF. The CDR3 DNA sequence: TGTGCCAGCAGCTCTGAGAGGGGACAGCATTTCACTGAAGCTTTCTTT.

The chain carries TRBV7-9 and TRBJ2-1, with TRBD2 identical over 9 bases. Germline assignment: CDR1 SEHNR and CDR2 FQNEAQ (reference sequence). V dropped 5 bases and J dropped 3; count of bases not matched to a gene: 5. CDR3 size: 15 residues. The CDR3 here is CASSILAGGYNEQFF. The CDR3 DNA sequence: TGTGCCAGCAGCATACTAGCGGGCGGCTACAATGAGCAGTTCTTC.

CDR3 amino acids: CARLGRNTGELFF. The CDR3 DNA follows: TGTGCCAGACTGGGCAGGAACACCGGGGAGCTGTTTTTT. The chain uses TRBV2 and TRBJ2-2; D unresolved. V was cut by 9 bases and J by 1 base, with 9 bases left in between. Per germline, CDR1 SNHLY and CDR2 FYNNEI. CDR3 length: 13 residues.

CDR3 bases: TGTGCCAGCAGCGTACAGGGTAACGGGGAGCTGTTTTTT. Encoded protein: CASSVQGNGELFF. The rearrangement uses TRBV9 and TRBJ2-2; a weak D match, TRBD1 (5 bases). This CDR3 contains 13 residues. With 1 base removed from V and 7 bases from J, the gap between germline ends came to 8 bases. Germline V gene sequence: CDR1 SGDLS, CDR2 YYNGEE.

The chain uses TRBV27 and TRBJ2-7, with 9 nucleotides matching TRBD1. V dropped 5 bases and J dropped 3; count of bases not matched to a gene: 8. Per the germline V gene, CDR1 is MNHEY and CDR2 is SMNVEV (reference sequence). The CDR3 contains 15 residues. The CDR3, as DNA: TGTGCCAGCAGTGTCGACCGGGACAGGGTCTACGAGCAGTACTTC. It is translated as CASSVDRDRVYEQYF.

This clone appeared a single time. The chain links TRBV21-1 to TRBJ2-5; TRBD1, the table's D call, lacks a check against the DNA. TRBV21-1 is a recognized pseudogene. This CDR3 is built from 16 residues. The CDR3 protein is CASSRTGGTGWETQYF. The CDR3 DNA is TGTGCCAGCAGCAGAACAGGGGGCACAGGTTGGGAGACCCAGTACTTC.

The rearrangement uses TRBV7-9 and TRBJ2-2, with TRBD2 matching over 12 bases. The CDR3 loop spans 15 amino acids. V trimming: 10 bases; J trimming: 6 bases; junction bases outside the gene matches: 9. Germline CDR1 and CDR2: SEHNR and FQNEAQ (reference sequence). CDR3 sequence (DNA): TGTGCCACCCTACTAGCGGGAGGTTTTTCCGGGGAGCTGTTTTTT. It is translated as CATLLAGGFSGELFF.

The rearrangement joins TRBV29-1 to TRBJ2-4; 7 positions match TRBD1. J lost 0 bases, V lost 4 bases, and 3 bases had no gene match. The CDR3 loop spans 14 amino acids. The germline V gene encodes CDR1 SQVTM and CDR2 ANQGSEA. The CDR3 DNA is TGCAGCGTTGTCGGACAGGTAGCCAAAAACATTCAGTACTTC. Its translation: CSVVGQVAKNIQYF.

The chain employs TRBV5-1 and TRBJ2-2, with D possibly being TRBD1 (5 bases). Trimming shortened V by 4 bases and J by 5 bases, and 9 bases separated the two germline ends. CDR1 is SGHRS and CDR2 is YFSETQ in the germline V gene. The CDR3 contains 13 residues. Here the CDR3 DNA reads TGCGCCAGCAGCGCGGACACGACCGGGGAGCTGTTTTTT. It translates to CASSADTTGELFF.

The chain couples TRBV29-1 to TRBJ2-1; a possible D gene is TRBD2 (6 bases). V gave up 3 bases and J gave up 6 bases, with 18 bases separating them. The CDR3 totals 15 residues. The V gene's germline CDR1 is SQVTM and CDR2 ANQGSEA. CDR3 amino acids: CSVDGLARLGNEQFF. The CDR3 region has the DNA TGCAGCGTTGACGGGCTAGCGCGATTAGGCAATGAGCAGTTCTTC.

This chain joins TRBV5-1 and TRBJ2-6, with a weak D call TRBD2 (6 bases). The CDR3 is 16 residues long. V was clipped by 4 bases and J by 10 bases, with 21 bases between them. The germline V gene encodes CDR1 SGHRS and CDR2 YFSETQ. The CDR3 sequence is CASSGRFWDLKNVLTF. Written as DNA, the CDR3 is TGCGCCAGCAGCGGGAGGTTTTGGGACTTGAAAAACGTCCTGACTTTC.

The chain employs TRBV6-6 and TRBJ1-5; 8 positions agree with TRBD1. The CDR3 runs to 14 residues. V gave up 5 bases and J gave up 7 bases; unmatched junction bases: 7. Germline CDR1 reads MNHNY; CDR2 reads SVGAGI (reference sequence). CDR3 loop: CASSVTGVSQPQHF. In nucleotides, the CDR3 is TGTGCCAGCAGTGTGACAGGGGTAAGCCAGCCCCAGCATTTT.

The chain links TRBV11-2 to TRBJ2-7; D is unclear. With 5 bases removed from V and 2 bases from J, the gap between germline ends came to 13 bases. Germline lookup yields CDR1 SGHAT and CDR2 FQNNGV. The CDR3 contains 14 residues. CDR3 nucleotide sequence: TGTGCCAGCAGCCCTGCCACGGAGCCCTACGAGCAGTACGTC. It is translated as CASSPATEPYEQYV.

The rearrangement uses TRBV7-9 and TRBJ2-4, with 7 bases lining up with TRBD2. Germline V gene sequence: CDR1 SEHNR, CDR2 FQNEAQ (reference sequence). There are 13 residues in the CDR3. The CDR3 loop is CVAGGVAKNIQYF. CDR3 bases: TGTGTAGCGGGTGGAGTAGCCAAAAACATTCAGTACTTC.